The present T cell receptor beta chain was sequenced within a study of blood T cell repertoires in COVID-19. Study context: Material from acute and convalescent COVID-19 was sourced from the United States, Italy and Spain. Sources were T cells, B-cell-depleted T cells, or PBMCs; the material itself was cDNA or gDNA.

In the original workflow: Using reference gene primer amplification, nucleated cell counts were estimated. Sequencing was performed with immunoSEQ multiplex PCR; in TCRdb, only in-frame clones are kept and a portion is missing. That table supplies the V and J calls and clone size; D and trimming were determined from the DNA. The repertoire holds 200,000 or so clones, with approximately 90% as singletons. Followed longitudinally, the Seattle patients had been enrolled during active infection. The CDR3 is 15 residues long. Germline CDR1 SGHRS, CDR2 YFSETQ. V dropped 0 bases and J dropped 2; count of bases not matched to a gene: 2.

The TCR was taken from a young man with COVID-19, enrolled during active disease. The sequencing input was peripheral blood. The V and J genes are TRBV5-1 and TRBJ2-7; 10 bases map to TRBD2. The CDR3 here is CASSLGSGRTYEQYF. For the CDR3, the DNA is TGCGCCAGCAGCTTGGGTAGCGGGAGGACCTACGAGCAGTACTTC. The variable domain in full, completed from reference TRBV5-1 and TRBJ2-7, reads KAGVTQTPRYLIKTRGQQVTLSCSPISGHRSVSWYQQTPGQGLQFLFEYFSETQRNKGNFPGRFSGRQFSNSRSEMNVSTLELGDSALYLCASSLGSGRTYEQYFGPGTRLTVT.